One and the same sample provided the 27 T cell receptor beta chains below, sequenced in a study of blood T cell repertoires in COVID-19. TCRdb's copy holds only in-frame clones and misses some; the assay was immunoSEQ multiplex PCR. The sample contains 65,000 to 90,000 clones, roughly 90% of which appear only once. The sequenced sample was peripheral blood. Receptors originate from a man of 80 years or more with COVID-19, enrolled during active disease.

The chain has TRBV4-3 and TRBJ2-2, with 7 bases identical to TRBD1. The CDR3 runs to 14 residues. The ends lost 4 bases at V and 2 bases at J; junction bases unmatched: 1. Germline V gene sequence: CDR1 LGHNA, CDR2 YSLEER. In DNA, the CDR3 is TGCGCCAGCAGCCGACAGGGTAACACCGGGGAGCTGTTTTTT. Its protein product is CASSRQGNTGELFF.

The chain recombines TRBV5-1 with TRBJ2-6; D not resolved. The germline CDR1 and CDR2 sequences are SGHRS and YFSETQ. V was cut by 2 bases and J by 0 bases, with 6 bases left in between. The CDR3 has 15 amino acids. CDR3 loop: CASSLLISGANVLTF. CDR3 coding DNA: TGCGCCAGCAGCTTACTGATCTCTGGGGCCAACGTCCTGACTTTC.

The CDR3 DNA sequence: TGTGCCAGCACCCCGGGACAGGGAAACTATGGCTACACCTTC. This gives the protein CASTPGQGNYGYTF. The chain recombines TRBV13 with TRBJ1-2; 9 bases match TRBD1. The germline gives CDR1 PRHDT, CDR2 FYEKMQ (reference sequence). The CDR3 is made up of 14 amino acids. V trimming: 7 bases; J trimming: 2 bases; junction bases outside the gene matches: 5.

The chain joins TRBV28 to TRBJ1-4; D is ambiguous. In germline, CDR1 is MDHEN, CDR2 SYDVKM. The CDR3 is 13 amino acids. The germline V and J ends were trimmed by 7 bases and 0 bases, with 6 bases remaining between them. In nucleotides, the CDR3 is TGTGCCAGCACGGTTTCAACTAATGAAAAACTGTTTTTT. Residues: CASTVSTNEKLFF.

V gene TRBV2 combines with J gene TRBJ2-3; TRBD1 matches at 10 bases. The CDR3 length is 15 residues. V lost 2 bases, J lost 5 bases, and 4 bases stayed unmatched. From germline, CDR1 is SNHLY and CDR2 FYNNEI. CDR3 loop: CASSERQGAVDTQYF. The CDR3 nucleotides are TGTGCCAGCAGTGAAAGACAGGGGGCCGTAGATACGCAGTATTTT.

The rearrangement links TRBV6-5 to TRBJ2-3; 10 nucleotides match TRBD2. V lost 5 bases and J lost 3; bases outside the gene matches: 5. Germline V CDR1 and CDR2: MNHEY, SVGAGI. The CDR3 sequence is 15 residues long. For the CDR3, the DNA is TGTGCCAGCAGTCGAGCGGGGGGGTGGACAGATACGCAGTATTTT. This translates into CASSRAGGWTDTQYF.

For the CDR3, the DNA is TGTGCCAGCAGCTTTCGACTAGCGGTCGGTGAGACCCAGTACTTC. The encoded protein is CASSFRLAVGETQYF. The chain combines TRBV5-5 with TRBJ2-5, with 9 bases matching TRBD2. With V trimmed by 2 bases and J by 5 bases, 7 bases remained unmatched. Germline V lookup: CDR1 SGHKS, CDR2 YYEKEE (reference sequence). The CDR3 consists of 15 residues.

CDR3 nucleotide sequence: TGTGCCAGCAGTTACACACCGGGACAGGGAACCGGGGAGCTGTTTTTT. This translates into CASSYTPGQGTGELFF. The chain combines TRBV6-5 with TRBJ2-2; TRBD1 matches 9 bases. V dropped 2 bases and J dropped 5; count of bases not matched to a gene: 6. Germline loops: CDR1 MNHEY, CDR2 SVGAGI. The CDR3 totals 16 residues.

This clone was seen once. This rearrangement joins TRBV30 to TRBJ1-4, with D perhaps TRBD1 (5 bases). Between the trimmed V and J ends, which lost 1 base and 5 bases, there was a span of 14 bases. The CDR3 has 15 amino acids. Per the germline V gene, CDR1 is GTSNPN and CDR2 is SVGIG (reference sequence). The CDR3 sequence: CAWSGRAGLNEKLFF. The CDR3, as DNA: TGTGCCTGGAGTGGAAGGGCGGGACTCAATGAAAAACTGTTTTTT.

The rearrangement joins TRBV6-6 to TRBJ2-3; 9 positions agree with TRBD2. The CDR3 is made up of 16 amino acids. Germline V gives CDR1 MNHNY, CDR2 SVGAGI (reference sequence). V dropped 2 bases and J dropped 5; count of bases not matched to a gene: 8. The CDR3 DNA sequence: TGTGCCAGCAGTTACCCCGGTGGTAGCGGGGGAGATACGCAGTATTTT. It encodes CASSYPGGSGGDTQYF.

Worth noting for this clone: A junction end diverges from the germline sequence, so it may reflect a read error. CDR3 protein: CASSQGGRDFIF. The DNA for the CDR3 is TGTGCCAGCAGCCAAGGAGGCCGGGACTTCATCTTT. The V call is TRBV3-1 (or the pseudogene TRBV3-2), the J call TRBJ1-1; a weak D match, TRBD1 (5 bases). CDR1 and CDR2 (germline): LGHDT, YNNKEL (reference sequence). This CDR3 is 12 amino acids long.

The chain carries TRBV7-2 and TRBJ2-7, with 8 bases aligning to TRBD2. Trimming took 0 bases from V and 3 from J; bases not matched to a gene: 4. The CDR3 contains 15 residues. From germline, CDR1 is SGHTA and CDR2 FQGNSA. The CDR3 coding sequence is TGTGCCAGCAGCTTAGCCGCGGGGGGTTTCTACGAGCAGTACTTC. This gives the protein CASSLAAGGFYEQYF.

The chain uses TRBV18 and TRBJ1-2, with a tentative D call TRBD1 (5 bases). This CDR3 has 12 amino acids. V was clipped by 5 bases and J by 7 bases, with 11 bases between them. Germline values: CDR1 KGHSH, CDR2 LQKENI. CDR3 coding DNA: TGTGCCAGCTCATTGGACACCGTTGGCTACACCTTC. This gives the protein CASSLDTVGYTF.

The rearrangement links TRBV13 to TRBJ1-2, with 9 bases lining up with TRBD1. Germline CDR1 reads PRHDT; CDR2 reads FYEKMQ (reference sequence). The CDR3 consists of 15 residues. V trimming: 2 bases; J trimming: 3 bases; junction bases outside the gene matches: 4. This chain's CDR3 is CASSLNRGLDYGYTF. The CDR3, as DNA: TGTGCCAGCAGCTTAAACAGGGGGCTGGACTATGGCTACACCTTC.

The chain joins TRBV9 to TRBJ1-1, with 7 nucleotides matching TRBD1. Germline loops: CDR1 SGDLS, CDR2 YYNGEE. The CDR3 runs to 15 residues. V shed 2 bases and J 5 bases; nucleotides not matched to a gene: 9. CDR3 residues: CASSVLSQGETEAFF. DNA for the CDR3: TGTGCCAGCAGCGTCCTTTCTCAGGGGGAGACTGAAGCTTTCTTT.

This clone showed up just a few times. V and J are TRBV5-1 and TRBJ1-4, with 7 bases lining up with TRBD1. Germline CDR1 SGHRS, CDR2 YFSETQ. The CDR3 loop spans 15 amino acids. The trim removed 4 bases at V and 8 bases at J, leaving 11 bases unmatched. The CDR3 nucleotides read TGCGCCAGCAGCCTGAACCCCAGGGGGAGGGAAAAACTGTTTTTT. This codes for CASSLNPRGREKLFF.

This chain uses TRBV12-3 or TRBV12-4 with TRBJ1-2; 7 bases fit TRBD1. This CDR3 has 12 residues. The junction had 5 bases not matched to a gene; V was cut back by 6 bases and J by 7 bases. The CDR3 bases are TGTGCCAGCAGCTTACAGGGGTTTGGCTACACCTTC. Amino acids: CASSLQGFGYTF.

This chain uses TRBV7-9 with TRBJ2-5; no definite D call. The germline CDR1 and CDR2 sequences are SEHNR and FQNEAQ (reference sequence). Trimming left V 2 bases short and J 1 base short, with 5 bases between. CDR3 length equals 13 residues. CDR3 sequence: CASSLTVQETQYF. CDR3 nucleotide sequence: TGTGCCAGCAGCTTAACAGTCCAAGAGACCCAGTACTTC.

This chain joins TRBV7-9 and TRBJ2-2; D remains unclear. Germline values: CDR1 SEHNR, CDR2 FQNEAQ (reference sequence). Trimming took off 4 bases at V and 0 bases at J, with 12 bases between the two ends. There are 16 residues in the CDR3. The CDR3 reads CASSWSAGANTGELFF. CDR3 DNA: TGTGCCAGCAGCTGGTCGGCAGGCGCGAACACCGGGGAGCTGTTTTTT.

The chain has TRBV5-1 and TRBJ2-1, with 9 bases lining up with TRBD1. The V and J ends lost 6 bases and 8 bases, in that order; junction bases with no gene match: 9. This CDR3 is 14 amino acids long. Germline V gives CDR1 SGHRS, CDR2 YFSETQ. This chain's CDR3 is CASITGTGRDEQFF. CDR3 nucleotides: TGCGCCAGCATCACCGGGACAGGGAGGGATGAGCAGTTCTTC.

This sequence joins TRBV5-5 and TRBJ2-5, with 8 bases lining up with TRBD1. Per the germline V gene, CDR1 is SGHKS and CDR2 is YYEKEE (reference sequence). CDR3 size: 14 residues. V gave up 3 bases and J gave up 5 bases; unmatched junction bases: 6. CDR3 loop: CASSSMTGEETQYF. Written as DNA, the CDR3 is TGTGCCAGCAGCTCCATGACAGGGGAGGAGACCCAGTACTTC.

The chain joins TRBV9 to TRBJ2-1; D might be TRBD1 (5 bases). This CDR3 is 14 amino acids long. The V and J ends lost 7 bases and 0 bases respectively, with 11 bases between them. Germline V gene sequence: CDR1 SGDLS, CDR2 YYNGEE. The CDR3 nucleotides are TGTGCCAGCGGGGCGGCAAGCTCCTACAATGAGCAGTTCTTC. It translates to CASGAASSYNEQFF.

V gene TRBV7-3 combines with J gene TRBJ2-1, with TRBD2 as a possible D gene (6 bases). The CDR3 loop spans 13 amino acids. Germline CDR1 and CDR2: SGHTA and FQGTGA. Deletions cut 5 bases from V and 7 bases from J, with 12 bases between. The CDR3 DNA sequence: TGTGCCAGCAGCCTACTTGGGGGGAATGAGCAGTTCTTC. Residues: CASSLLGGNEQFF.

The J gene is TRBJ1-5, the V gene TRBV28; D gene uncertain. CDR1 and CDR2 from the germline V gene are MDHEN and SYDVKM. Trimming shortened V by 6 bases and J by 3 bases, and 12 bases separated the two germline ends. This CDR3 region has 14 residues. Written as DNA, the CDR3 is TGTGCCAGCAGCGCACCGAGGTCCAATCAGCCCCAGCATTTT. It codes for CASSAPRSNQPQHF.

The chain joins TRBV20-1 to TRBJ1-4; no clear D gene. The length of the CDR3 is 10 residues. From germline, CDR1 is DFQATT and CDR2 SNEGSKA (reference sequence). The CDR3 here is CAVGNEKLFF. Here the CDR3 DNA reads TGCGCGGTGGGTAATGAAAAACTGTTTTTT.

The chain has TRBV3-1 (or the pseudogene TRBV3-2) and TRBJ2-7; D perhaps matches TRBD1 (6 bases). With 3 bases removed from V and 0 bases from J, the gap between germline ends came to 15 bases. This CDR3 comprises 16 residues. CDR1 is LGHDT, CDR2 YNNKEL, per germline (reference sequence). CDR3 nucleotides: TGTGCCAGCAGCCACATACAGGGCCTTAGCTCCTACGAGCAGTACTTC. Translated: CASSHIQGLSSYEQYF.

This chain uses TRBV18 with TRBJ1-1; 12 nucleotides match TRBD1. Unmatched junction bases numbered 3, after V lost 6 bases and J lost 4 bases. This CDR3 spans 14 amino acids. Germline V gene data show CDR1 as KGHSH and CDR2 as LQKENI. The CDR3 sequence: CASSVGQGATEAFF. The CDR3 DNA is TGTGCCAGCTCGGTGGGACAGGGGGCCACTGAAGCTTTCTTT. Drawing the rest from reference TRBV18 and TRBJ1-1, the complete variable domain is NAGVMQNPRHLVRRRGQEARLRCSPMKGHSHVYWYRQLPEEGLKFMVYLQKENIIDESGMPKERFSAEFPKEGPSILRIQQVVRGDSAAYFCASSVGQGATEAFFGQGTRLTVV.